This TCR beta chain was documented in a study of T cell repertoires in cytomegalovirus infection. Across the whole study: Public TCR beta signatures marked donors with CMV infection and the matching HLA.

The CDR3 runs 16 residues. The V gene's germline CDR1 is SGHTA and CDR2 FQGNSA. Trimming cost V 4 bases and J 0 bases; bases outside gene matches: 8. This clonotype was observed many times. As yet, its antigen is unknown. TCRdb analysed the reads with MiXCR anew, one entry per CDR3 protein. The sample carries 800,000 to 950,000 distinct CDR3 sequences, 32% recorded once. Study-level results: Predominance within the ex vivo response was attributable to HLA-C-restricted CMV-specific TCR beta clonotypes.

This clonotype was sampled from a human donor in good health (CMV status not recorded). Some clones in this sample may be carry-over from other donors' samples. The chain uses TRBV7-2 and TRBJ2-5, with 7 bases fitting TRBD2. The material sequenced was cultured CD8+ T cells from PBMCs, taken from culture after CMV antigen stimulation. The chain's CDR3 is CASSSRDYSYQETQYF. The CDR3 DNA reads as TGTGCCAGCAGCTCTCGGGACTACTCGTACCAAGAGACCCAGTACTTC.